These 10 T cell receptor beta chains share one sample of origin, sequenced in a study of healthy donors' naive CD4 and CD8 T cells. A linear amplification protocol produced the TCR libraries from around 500 ng of total RNA. TCRdb reprocessed the reads with MiXCR, giving one entry per CDR3 protein. The sample includes about 180,000 distinct CDR3 sequences, 65% to 80% seen only once; the top ten take 2% to 2.5%. Material: naive CD4+ and CD8+ T cells sorted from blood, pooled from several donors. These TCRs come from a pool of human donors in good health; the sample pools cells from several healthy donors.

The chain uses TRBV6-5 and TRBJ1-5; 7 bases agree with TRBD1. V was pared by 6 bases and J by 2 bases, with 4 bases of the junction left unmatched. Germline CDR1 and CDR2: MNHEY and SVGAGI. The CDR3 loop spans 14 amino acids. DNA of the CDR3: TGTGCCAGCAGCTGGGACAGAGGCAATCAGCCCCAGCATTTT. It encodes CASSWDRGNQPQHF.

V and J are TRBV6-5 and TRBJ1-2; no definite D call. Trimming pared 6 bases from V and 1 base from J, leaving 12 bases between. Germline V gene data show CDR1 as MNHEY and CDR2 as SVGAGI. This CDR3 has 14 amino acids. The CDR3 nucleotides are TGTGCCAGCAGCAATTTGGGAGATAACTATGGCTACACCTTC. Its protein is CASSNLGDNYGYTF.

This chain connects TRBV29-1 to TRBJ2-7; a weak D match, TRBD2 (5 bases). V lost 6 bases to trimming and J lost 0 bases, with 12 bases between them. This CDR3 comprises 13 residues. CDR1 and CDR2 (germline): SQVTM, ANQGSEA. As DNA, the CDR3 is TGCAGCGTGTTGTCCGGGGTCTCCTACGAGCAGTACTTC. Amino acids: CSVLSGVSYEQYF.

This sequence joins TRBV6-5 and TRBJ1-5, with unresolved D. The CDR3 is 15 residues long. V was trimmed by 6 bases and J by 0 bases, leaving 12 bases between them. Germline assignment: CDR1 MNHEY and CDR2 SVGAGI. The CDR3 DNA is TGTGCCAGCAGACCGACGAGAGTTAGCAATCAGCCCCAGCATTTT. Protein: CASRPTRVSNQPQHF.

This clonotype was detected once. The chain joins TRBV29-1 to TRBJ2-7, with TRBD1 identical over 8 bases. V was pared by 0 bases and J by 2 bases, with 3 bases of the junction left unmatched. CDR1 and CDR2 from the germline V gene are SQVTM and ANQGSEA. This CDR3 has 14 amino acids. CDR3 amino acids: CSVEDRGRTYEQYF. DNA of the CDR3: TGCAGCGTTGAAGACAGGGGGCGAACCTACGAGCAGTACTTC.

The chain carries TRBV6-1 and TRBJ1-1; D gene unclear. Germline V gene lookup returns CDR1 MNHNS and CDR2 SASEGT. This CDR3 contains 14 residues. V was cut by 6 bases and J by 4 bases, with 15 bases left in between. The CDR3, as DNA: TGTGCCAGCAGCGGCCGGTTTGGGAGCACTGAAGCTTTCTTT. Translating it yields CASSGRFGSTEAFF.

This chain links TRBV11-1 with TRBJ2-1; TRBD2 aligns across 8 bases. CDR3 length equals 16 residues. J lost 0 bases, V lost 5 bases, and 6 bases had no gene match. CDR1 and CDR2 (germline): SGHAT, FQDESV (reference sequence). The CDR3: CASSILAGASYNEQFF. The CDR3 DNA follows: TGTGCCAGCAGCATCCTAGCGGGTGCCTCCTACAATGAGCAGTTCTTC.

J is TRBJ1-1 and V is TRBV19, with D perhaps matching TRBD1 (5 bases). Trimming stripped 3 bases from V and 7 bases from J, with 15 bases between. Germline CDR1 is LNHDA and CDR2 is SQIVND (reference sequence). The CDR3 runs to 14 residues. CDR3 nucleotides: TGTGCCAGTAGTATTACGGGGCCGGTCGGTGAAGCTTTCTTT. As protein: CASSITGPVGEAFF.

The J gene is TRBJ1-6, the V gene TRBV4-1; D gene uncertain. V was trimmed by 10 bases and J by 6 bases, leaving 13 bases between them. Germline CDR1 and CDR2: MGHRA and YSYEKL. The CDR3 extends over 13 amino acids. The CDR3, as DNA: TGCGCCACTTCACAGTGGGCTAATTCACCCCTCCACTTT. This codes for CATSQWANSPLHF.

This clonotype was picked up a small number of times. The chain is built from TRBV27 and TRBJ2-3, with 12 nucleotides matching TRBD2. V was pared by 8 bases and J by 2 bases, with 8 bases of the junction left unmatched. This CDR3 has 16 residues. CDR1 and CDR2 from the germline V gene are MNHEY and SMNVEV (reference sequence). The CDR3 region is CASVPRLAGATDTQYF. In nucleotides, the CDR3 is TGTGCCAGCGTTCCTCGACTAGCGGGAGCCACAGATACGCAGTATTTT.